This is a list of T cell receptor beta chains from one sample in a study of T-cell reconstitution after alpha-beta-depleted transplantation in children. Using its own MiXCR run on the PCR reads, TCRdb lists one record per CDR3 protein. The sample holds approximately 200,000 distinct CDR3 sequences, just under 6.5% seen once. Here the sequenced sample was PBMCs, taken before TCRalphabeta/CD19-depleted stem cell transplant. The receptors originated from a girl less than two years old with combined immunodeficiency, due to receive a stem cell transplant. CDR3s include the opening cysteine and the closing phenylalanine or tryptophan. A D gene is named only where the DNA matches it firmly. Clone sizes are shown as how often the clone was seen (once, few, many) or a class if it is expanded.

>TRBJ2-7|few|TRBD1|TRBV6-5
CASSYGQGNYEQYF
TGTGCCAGCAGTTACGGACAGGGGAACTACGAGCAGTACTTC
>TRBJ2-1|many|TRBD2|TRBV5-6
CASSLSWAGGIDEQFF
TGTGCCAGCAGCTTGAGCTGGGCGGGAGGAATCGATGAGCAGTTCTTC
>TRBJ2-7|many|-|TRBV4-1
CASASGLASEQYF
TGCGCCAGCGCTTCGGGGTTGGCTAGCGAGCAGTACTTC
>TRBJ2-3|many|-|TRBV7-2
CASSLVLGLPPDTQYF
TGTGCCAGCAGCTTAGTCCTGGGCCTCCCTCCAGATACGCAGTATTTT
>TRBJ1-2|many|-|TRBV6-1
CASSGRLWLYKGYTF
TGTGCCAGCAGTGGCAGACTTTGGCTGTATAAGGGCTACACCTTC
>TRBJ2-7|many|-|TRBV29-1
CSVGGLGYEQYF
TGCAGCGTTGGGGGGCTAGGGTACGAGCAGTACTTC
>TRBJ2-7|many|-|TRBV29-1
CSVVPGLGLGEQYF
TGCAGCGTTGTTCCGGGACTGGGCCTAGGAGAGCAGTACTTC
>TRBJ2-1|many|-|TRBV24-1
CATSEKGSSYNEQFF
TGTGCCACCAGTGAAAAGGGGAGCTCCTACAATGAGCAGTTCTTC
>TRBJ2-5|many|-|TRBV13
CASSFIGRGETQYF
TGTGCCAGCAGCTTCATCGGGCGCGGGGAGACCCAGTACTTC
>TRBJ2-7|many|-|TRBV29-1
CSVGWVDGSYEQYF
TGCAGCGTTGGATGGGTGGATGGCTCCTACGAGCAGTACTTC
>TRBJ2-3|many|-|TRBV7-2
CASSLRQGITDTQYF
TGTGCCAGCAGCTTGCGTCAGGGGATCACAGATACGCAGTATTTT
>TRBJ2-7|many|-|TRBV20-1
CSATQIGGVYEQYF
TGCAGTGCCACACAAATTGGGGGTGTCTACGAGCAGTACTTC
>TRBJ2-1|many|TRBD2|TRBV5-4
CASSPWGSGRKGFF
TGTGCCAGCAGCCCCTGGGGTAGCGGGAGAAAGGGGTTCTTC
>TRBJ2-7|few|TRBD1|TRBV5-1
CASSLAQGANGEQYF
TGCGCCAGCAGCTTGGCCCAGGGGGCGAACGGGGAGCAGTACTTC
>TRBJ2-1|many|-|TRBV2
CASSRETTGEQFF
TGTGCCAGCAGCCGGGAGACTACTGGTGAGCAGTTCTTC